What follows are 9 T cell receptor beta chains derived from one specimen sequenced in a study of regulatory and conventional T cells in RAG deficiency (TCRdb year 2017). The method behind the library was the immunoSEQ multiplex PCR assay. Drawn from immuneACCESS, this table holds only the in-frame rearrangements with V and J called that TCRdb kept. Clones are partly lost; checked studies trace under half to an unresolved V gene and leave the rest unexplained. In this sample the table shows approximately 21,000 clones, almost 96% of which occur a single time. Of the sample, 1% to 1.5% is held by the ten largest clones. Before genomic DNA extraction, conventional CD4+ T cells were isolated from blood as CD25-low CD127-high cells. The same sample was also used in a study of regulatory T cells. The second study reports: For the multiplex PCR, 52 forward TRBV primers and 13 reverse TRBJ primers were used, and amplification bias was corrected with both assay-based and computational methods.

The source material was CD25- CD4+ T cells sorted from blood. These receptors all stem from a human donor in good health.

This chain uses TRBV7-3 with TRBJ2-5; TRBD1 is a possible D gene (6 bases). CDR3 length: 14 residues. Germline V lookup: CDR1 SGHTA, CDR2 FQGTGA. With 5 bases removed from V and 2 bases from J, the gap between germline ends came to 12 bases. CDR3 DNA: TGTGCCAGCAGCCTGGACAGCTTTCAAGAGACCCAGTACTTC. It codes for CASSLDSFQETQYF.

The chain is built from TRBV5-1 and TRBJ2-5, with D perhaps matching TRBD1 (6 bases). V was clipped by 0 bases and J by 4 bases, with 10 bases between them. The CDR3 contains 14 residues. Germline-derived CDR1 and CDR2 are SGHRS and YFSETQ. In DNA, the CDR3 is TGCGCCAGCAGCTTGGCTGGGGGCGGAGAGACCCAGTACTTC. It yields the protein CASSLAGGGETQYF.

V is TRBV10-3 and J is TRBJ1-2; 7 nucleotides match TRBD1. The CDR3 covers 13 residues. Germline V lookup: CDR1 ENHRY, CDR2 SYGVKD. V lost 7 bases to trimming and J lost 7 bases; unmatched junction nucleotides: 9. The CDR3 is CAITTTTGSGYTF. CDR3 nucleotide sequence: TGTGCCATCACCACGACGACAGGGTCTGGCTACACCTTC.

This clone was seen a single time. The chain has TRBV7-9 and TRBJ2-7, with D tentatively TRBD1 (6 bases). Germline CDR1 reads SEHNR; CDR2 reads FQNEAQ (reference sequence). The CDR3 contains 13 residues. Trimming stripped 5 bases from V and 4 bases from J, with 12 bases between. Written as DNA, the CDR3 is TGTGCCAGCAGCCAGGGACACGCTTACGAGCAGTACTTC. Its protein product is CASSQGHAYEQYF.

The genes are TRBV9 and TRBJ1-1, with D possibly being TRBD1 (6 bases). This CDR3 is built from 15 residues. V lost 5 bases to trimming and J lost 3 bases, with 17 bases between them. The germline V gene has CDR1 SGDLS and CDR2 YYNGEE. DNA of the CDR3: TGTGCCAGCAGGGGTGGGGGCGGCCCGGACACTGAAGCTTTCTTT. It codes for CASRGGGGPDTEAFF.

The chain links TRBV9 to TRBJ2-3; D gene unclear. V lost 4 bases, J lost 1 base, and 16 bases lay in between. The CDR3 loop spans 16 amino acids. The germline gives CDR1 SGDLS, CDR2 YYNGEE. The CDR3 here is CASSTYPSTRTDTQYF. Here the CDR3 DNA reads TGTGCCAGCAGCACCTACCCCTCGACTCGCACAGATACGCAGTATTTT.

The genes are TRBV7-2 and TRBJ1-2; no firm D call. Looked up from germline, CDR1 is SGHTA and CDR2 is FQGNSA. Trimming took 2 bases from V and 6 from J, leaving 7 bases between them. The CDR3 is made up of 12 amino acids. CDR3 bases: TGTGCCAGCAGCTTAAGACTCGATGGCTACACCTTC. This codes for CASSLRLDGYTF. The full variable domain, completed using reference TRBV7-2 and TRBJ1-2, is GAGVSQSPSNKVTEKGKDVELRCDPISGHTALYWYRQSLGQGLEFLIYFQGNSAPDKSGLPSDRFSAERTGGSVSTLTIQRTQQEDSAVYLCASSLRLDGYTFGSGTRLTVV.

CDR3 residues: CASSPEGQGWIDTQYF. The CDR3 region has the DNA TGTGCCAGCAGCCCAGAAGGACAGGGGTGGATCGATACGCAGTATTTT. This rearrangement joins TRBV4-2 to TRBJ2-3; 9 nucleotides line up with TRBD1. CDR1 is LGHNA and CDR2 is YNFKEQ in the germline V gene. V trimming: 4 bases; J trimming: 6 bases; junction bases outside the gene matches: 11. The CDR3 is 16 residues long.

The chain links TRBV7-3 to TRBJ2-3; 13 nucleotides align to TRBD2. The CDR3 runs 21 residues. The V segment lost 5 bases and the J segment 2 bases; nucleotides outside the gene matches: 19. In germline, CDR1 is SGHTA, CDR2 FQGTGA. CDR3 nucleotides: TGTGCCAGCAGCCCACTCCCTACTAGCGGGGGGGTCGGCGGGAACACAGATACGCAGTATTTT. It encodes CASSPLPTSGGVGGNTDTQYF.